The present TCR beta chain was sequenced within a study of blood T cell repertoires in COVID-19. Looking at the study overall: The study drew acute and convalescent COVID-19 samples from the United States, Italy and Spain.

Original handling: Amplification of reference gene primers provided the estimated nucleated cell counts. Repertoires were generated with immunoSEQ multiplex PCR, while TCRdb's copy carries only in-frame clones and drops some. The V and J calls and the clone size are those of that table, but D and trimming were determined from the DNA. This repertoire shows roughly 140,000 clones, around 91% found once; its top ten account for roughly 15%. V lost 2 bases and J lost 1; bases outside the gene matches: 4. CDR1 and CDR2 from the germline V gene are SGHVS and FQNEAQ. The CDR3 sequence is 15 residues long. The chain carries TRBV7-8 and TRBJ2-7; TRBD1 agrees at 8 bases. This TCR derives from a woman between 35 and 50 years old with acute or convalescent COVID-19. Material for sequencing was peripheral blood. The CDR3 loop reads CASSLRTGTSYEQYF. CDR3 coding DNA: TGTGCCAGCAGCTTAAGGACAGGGACATCCTACGAGCAGTACTTC.